These 9 T cell receptor beta chains originate from one sample sequenced in a study of identical twins. One entry per CDR3 protein results from TCRdb running MiXCR on the 5' RACE reads. The table has around 370,000 distinct CDR3 sequences, around 9% seen once. What was sequenced was naive T cells sorted from blood. The receptors stem from a woman aged 45-60 years in good health.

To note about this clonotype: An end of the junction does not agree with germline; a read error may underlie this. The rearrangement uses TRBV5-5 and TRBJ2-1; no clear D. Germline V CDR1 and CDR2: SGHKS, YYEKEE (reference sequence). The CDR3 contains 14 residues. The CDR3: CVSSLDGYYNEQFF. Here the CDR3 DNA reads TGTGTCAGCAGCTTGGATGGTTACTACAATGAGCAGTTCTTC.

The table lists this clonotype with many counts. V gene TRBV12-3 or TRBV12-4 combines with J gene TRBJ1-1; 7 nucleotides line up with TRBD1. CDR3 length: 13 residues. The V segment lost 6 bases and the J segment 5 bases; nucleotides outside the gene matches: 6. The CDR3 coding sequence is TGTGCCAGCAGACAGACAGGGTTAACTGAAGCTTTCTTT. Translated, it gives CASRQTGLTEAFF.

This chain joins TRBV7-9 and TRBJ2-5; D uncertain. V shed 3 bases and J shed 5 bases, with 10 bases lying between them. The CDR3 loop spans 13 amino acids. The germline gives CDR1 SEHNR, CDR2 FQNEAQ (reference sequence). Written as DNA, the CDR3 is TGTGCCAGCAGCTTCACAAGTGGGGAGACCCAGTACTTC. It yields the protein CASSFTSGETQYF.

The chain carries TRBV27 and TRBJ2-1, with TRBD2 as a possible D gene (6 bases). V was clipped by 5 bases and J by 8 bases, with 10 bases between them. Germline V gives CDR1 MNHEY, CDR2 SMNVEV (reference sequence). The CDR3 spans 12 residues. The CDR3 DNA reads as TGTGCCAGCAGTACTTTAGCGGATGAGCAGTTCTTC. This sequence encodes CASSTLADEQFF.

The chain recombines TRBV7-6 with TRBJ2-7; possible D gene TRBD1, 5 bases. The CDR3 runs 13 residues. From germline, CDR1 is SGHVS and CDR2 FNYEAQ. With 6 bases removed from V and 0 bases from J, the gap between germline ends came to 9 bases. The CDR3 loop reads CASRTGSSYEQYF. DNA of the CDR3: TGTGCCAGCAGAACAGGAAGCTCCTACGAGCAGTACTTC.

The chain links TRBV11-2 to TRBJ1-4; D is unclear. V lost 2 bases to trimming and J lost 8 bases, with 15 bases between them. In germline, CDR1 is SGHAT, CDR2 FQNNGV. The CDR3 has 15 amino acids. The CDR3 loop reads CASSLTPEVGEKLFF. The CDR3 DNA reads TGTGCCAGCAGCTTAACCCCGGAGGTTGGAGAAAAACTGTTTTTT.

This clonotype was seen at least ten times. CDR3 residues: CASSLAGSRTQYF. In DNA, the CDR3 is TGTGCCAGCAGCTTGGCCGGGTCAAGGACCCAGTACTTC. This chain links TRBV5-5 with TRBJ2-5; D remains ambiguous. The V and J ends lost 0 bases and 7 bases respectively, with 10 bases between them. Germline assignment: CDR1 SGHKS and CDR2 YYEKEE (reference sequence). This CDR3 has 13 residues.

About this clonotype: At one end, the junction sequence differs from germline, possibly due to a read error. The chain has TRBV4-1 and TRBJ2-4; 7 positions match TRBD1. In germline, CDR1 is MGHRA, CDR2 YSYEKL. The CDR3 contains 13 residues. This CDR3 reads CASRGTGLNIQYF. DNA for the CDR3: TGCGCAAGCAGGGGGACCGGCCTTAACATTCAGTACTTC.

This clonotype appeared a few times. This chain links TRBV7-9 with TRBJ2-1, with TRBD2 identical over 8 bases. CDR1 SEHNR and CDR2 FQNEAQ come from the germline V gene (reference sequence). The CDR3 totals 15 residues. With V trimmed by 6 bases and J by 8 bases, 12 bases remained unmatched. CDR3 nucleotide sequence: TGTGCCAGCAGGGAGAGTAGCGGGATAAGGGATGAGCAGTTCTTC. Its protein is CASRESSGIRDEQFF.